A single sample is the source of the 17 T cell receptor beta chains below, sequenced in a study of regulatory T cells in long-lasting Graves disease. Relying on iRepertoire HTBI primers and Arm-PCR of CDR3 regions, the team built TCR beta libraries. TCRdb re-derived calls from the multiplex PCR reads in MiXCR, one entry per CDR3 protein. The sample has a few hundred thousand distinct CDR3 sequences, around 21% seen once. Time point here: newly diagnosed GD, antithyroid drugs for less than 3 months. After RNA was extracted from PBMCs, the TCR library was made from it. The material sequenced was peripheral blood mononuclear cells (PBMCs), taken at new diagnosis, from a patient treated with antithyroid drugs. Receptor source: a female donor with Graves disease.

The sample holds a few counts of this clonotype. CDR3 amino acids: CASSSPWEHPYNEQFF. CDR3 coding DNA: TGTGCCAGCAGCTCCCCCTGGGAGCATCCATACAATGAGCAGTTCTTC. The chain uses TRBV5-4 and TRBJ2-1; possible D gene TRBD2, 5 bases. The V end was cut by 3 bases, the J end by 4 bases, with 17 bases between. The CDR3 extends over 16 amino acids. Germline loops: CDR1 SGHNT, CDR2 YYREEE (reference sequence).

This clonotype was counted ten times or more. The V call is TRBV5-1, the J call TRBJ2-2; TRBD2 matches 7 bases. From germline, CDR1 is SGHRS and CDR2 YFSETQ. Losses at the gene ends were 0 bases for V and 1 base for J; bases not matched to a gene: 3. CDR3 length equals 16 residues. DNA for the CDR3: TGCGCCAGCAGCTTGGCCGGCGGGGGGAACACCGGGGAGCTGTTTTTT. Translation gives CASSLAGGGNTGELFF.

This clonotype was counted ten times or more. The chain couples TRBV7-2 to TRBJ2-3; the D is unclear. The CDR3 consists of 16 residues. Germline assignment: CDR1 SGHTA and CDR2 FQGNSA. The V end lost 2 bases, the J end lost 0 bases, and 12 bases lay between the germline ends. The CDR3 protein is CASSLIGISSTDTQYF. CDR3 DNA sequence: TGTGCCAGCAGCTTAATAGGAATATCGAGCACAGATACGCAGTATTTT.

The chain links TRBV6-1 to TRBJ1-2; 7 bases are shared with TRBD1. The CDR3 contains 13 residues. V was pared by 6 bases and J by 8 bases, with 9 bases of the junction left unmatched. Germline-derived CDR1 and CDR2 are MNHNS and SASEGT. CDR3 sequence reads: CASSDTGAGGYTF. CDR3 nucleotide sequence: TGTGCCAGCAGCGACACAGGGGCCGGAGGCTACACCTTC.

There are many counts of this clonotype. The chain has TRBV10-3 and TRBJ2-1; D is undetermined. CDR1 and CDR2 from the germline V gene are ENHRY and SYGVKD. The CDR3 covers 14 residues. Trimming took off 0 bases at V and 6 bases at J, with 9 bases between the two ends. CDR3 residues: CAISESKSRNEQFF. The CDR3 DNA sequence: TGTGCCATCAGTGAGTCAAAAAGCCGCAATGAGCAGTTCTTC.

The V and J genes are TRBV19 and TRBJ2-2; no definite D call. The ends were cut back, 2 bases at V and 7 bases at J, with 5 bases in the middle. Germline V lookup: CDR1 LNHDA, CDR2 SQIVND (reference sequence). There are 12 residues in the CDR3. DNA of the CDR3: TGTGCCAGTAGTATATTTGTCGGGGAGCTGTTTTTT. This codes for CASSIFVGELFF.

This clonotype was counted a few times. This sequence joins TRBV13 and TRBJ2-2; 8 nucleotides line up with TRBD2. The CDR3 consists of 18 residues. Germline CDR1 and CDR2: PRHDT and FYEKMQ (reference sequence). After removal of 1 base from V and 4 bases from J, the junction contained 11 bases not matched to a gene. CDR3 DNA: TGTGCCAGCAGCTTAGTAGCGGGGCCCTACCCGGGCACCGGGGAGCTGTTTTTT. Protein: CASSLVAGPYPGTGELFF.

In this sample, this clonotype turned up many times. The chain uses TRBV3-1 and TRBJ1-1; D is unresolved. Between the trimmed V and J ends, which lost 4 bases and 1 base, there was a span of 4 bases. CDR1 and CDR2 (germline): LGHDT, YNNKEL (reference sequence). The CDR3 totals 12 residues. For the CDR3, the DNA is TGTGCCAGCAGCCGGGCGAACACTGAAGCTTTCTTT. Its translation is CASSRANTEAFF.

This clonotype has a count of ten or more. The genes are TRBV7-2 and TRBJ1-1, with 9 bases that match TRBD1. CDR3 length equals 14 residues. V dropped 6 bases and J dropped 3; count of bases not matched to a gene: 5. Germline assignment: CDR1 SGHTA and CDR2 FQGNSA. In DNA, the CDR3 is TGTGCCAGCAGTTGGGACAGGGCGGACACTGAAGCTTTCTTT. Encoded protein: CASSWDRADTEAFF. Supplemented by reference TRBV7-2 and TRBJ1-1, the full variable domain reads GAGVSQSPSNKVTEKGKDVELRCDPISGHTALYWYRQSLGQGLEFLIYFQGNSAPDKSGLPSDRFSAERTGGSVSTLTIQRTQQEDSAVYLCASSWDRADTEAFFGQGTRLTVV.

The sample holds many counts of this clonotype. The chain has TRBV4-3 and TRBJ1-4; possibly TRBD1 for D (5 bases). Germline-derived CDR1 and CDR2 are LGHNA and YSLEER. The CDR3 covers 19 residues. V was trimmed by 0 bases and J by 0 bases, leaving 17 bases between them. The CDR3 is CASSQDRNRLQATNEKLFF. DNA of the CDR3: TGCGCCAGCAGCCAAGATAGGAACAGGCTTCAGGCAACTAATGAAAAACTGTTTTTT.

The table lists this clonotype with a count of one. The junction and the germline gene differ at one end; a read error may be behind it. The chain employs TRBV7-9 and TRBJ2-2, with D uncertain. The CDR3 consists of 15 residues. Germline values: CDR1 SEHNR, CDR2 FQNEAQ (reference sequence). CDR3 region: CASSLRSMNTGELFF. The DNA of the CDR3 is TGCGCCAGCAGCTTGAGGTCCATGAACACCGGGGAGCTGTTTTTT.

V and J are TRBV2 and TRBJ2-3, with TRBD2 identical over 8 bases. V lost 4 bases and J lost 2; bases outside the gene matches: 5. Per germline, CDR1 SNHLY and CDR2 FYNNEI. The CDR3 length is 15 residues. The CDR3 bases are TGTGCCAGCAGTGCCCGGGGGGGGGCCACAGATACGCAGTATTTT. Amino acid sequence: CASSARGGATDTQYF.

The chain carries TRBV24-1 and TRBJ2-2, with D possibly TRBD1 on 6 matching bases. Germline CDR1 is KGHDR and CDR2 is SFDVKD. This CDR3 has 17 residues. Trimming removed 4 bases from V and 4 bases from J, with 18 bases in between. The DNA of the CDR3 is TGTGCCACCAGTGACCCAGGCAGGGCAGGGGTCACCGGGGAGCTGTTTTTT. Translated, it gives CATSDPGRAGVTGELFF.

On this clonotype itself: It is likely a read error: a sequence one base away is far more abundant. This chain links TRBV6-1 with TRBJ1-2; D may be TRBD1 (6 bases). Germline loops: CDR1 MNHNS, CDR2 SASEGT. The CDR3 loop spans 16 amino acids. The CDR3 DNA is TGTGCCAGCAGTGCCCACTCCACAGGGACTAACTATAGCTACACCTTC. Protein: CASSAHSTGTNYSYTF.

The sample holds many counts of this clonotype. J is TRBJ1-1 and V is TRBV3-1, with D hard to call. This CDR3 contains 15 residues. From germline, CDR1 is LGHDT and CDR2 YNNKEL (reference sequence). The ends were cut back, 0 bases at V and 4 bases at J, with 12 bases in the middle. CDR3 sequence: CASSQDAAGSTEAFF. CDR3 bases: TGTGCCAGCAGCCAAGATGCAGCGGGTTCCACTGAAGCTTTCTTT.

This clonotype occurred many times. This chain links TRBV6-2 or TRBV6-3 with TRBJ2-1; a weak D match, TRBD2 (5 bases). V lost 5 bases and J 9 bases, leaving 8 bases between the germline ends. Germline V gene data show CDR1 as MNHEY and CDR2 as SVGEGT. The CDR3 has 11 residues. CDR3 bases: TGTGCCAGCAGTAGGACTGTTGAGCAGTTCTTC. It encodes CASSRTVEQFF.

The sample holds many counts of this clonotype. The V and J genes are TRBV19 and TRBJ1-2, with D perhaps TRBD1 (6 bases). V was trimmed by 6 bases and J by 5 bases, leaving 13 bases between them. The CDR3 has 13 residues. The germline CDR1 and CDR2 sequences are LNHDA and SQIVND (reference sequence). The CDR3 here is CASSVGRGYGYTF. CDR3 DNA sequence: TGTGCCAGTAGCGTGGGCAGGGGATATGGCTACACCTTC. The whole variable domain, remainder taken from reference TRBV19 and TRBJ1-2, is DGGITQSPKYLFRKEGQNVTLSCEQNLNHDAMYWYRQDPGQGLRLIYYSQIVNDFQKGDIAEGYSVSREKKESFPLTVTSAQKNPTAFYLCASSVGRGYGYTFGSGTRLTVV.